One and the same sample provided the 26 T cell receptor beta chains below, sequenced in a study of early T cells in non-severe SARS-CoV-2 infection. TCRdb reprocessed the 5' RACE reads with MiXCR, giving one entry per CDR3 protein. This sample has some 56,000 distinct CDR3 sequences, with about 15% found just once. Sequences were derived from whole blood, sampled at baseline. The receptor source for this set is an adult who was a healthcare worker with PCR-confirmed SARS-CoV-2 infection or an uninfected control (not recorded which).

This clonotype was recorded a few times. The chain joins TRBV5-1 to TRBJ2-5; the D gene is possibly TRBD1 (6 bases). Germline V gene data show CDR1 as SGHRS and CDR2 as YFSETQ. The CDR3 sequence is 15 residues long. The V end lost 1 base, the J end lost 2 bases, and 12 bases lay between the germline ends. The CDR3 reads CASSLTLDRQETQYF. The CDR3 bases are TGCGCCAGCAGCTTGACCCTAGACAGGCAAGAGACCCAGTACTTC. The whole variable domain, filled in from reference TRBV5-1 and TRBJ2-5, reads KAGVTQTPRYLIKTRGQQVTLSCSPISGHRSVSWYQQTPGQGLQFLFEYFSETQRNKGNFPGRFSGRQFSNSRSEMNVSTLELGDSALYLCASSLTLDRQETQYFGPGTRLLVL.

The chain uses TRBV7-7 and TRBJ2-1, with D maybe TRBD2 (5 bases). Germline V lookup: CDR1 SSHAT, CDR2 FNYEAQ (reference sequence). V was clipped by 0 bases and J by 9 bases, with 9 bases between them. The CDR3 is 13 amino acids. CDR3: CASSLALAGEQFF. In nucleotides, the CDR3 is TGTGCCAGCAGCTTAGCGTTGGCGGGTGAGCAGTTCTTC.

This clonotype has more than one count but fewer than ten. The genes are TRBV6-2 or TRBV6-3 and TRBJ2-1, with TRBD1 identical over 8 bases. Germline assignment: CDR1 MNHEY and CDR2 SVGEGT. The trim removed 7 bases at V and 5 bases at J, leaving 7 bases unmatched. The length of the CDR3 is 14 residues. CDR3 in amino acids: CASTGRGLDNEQFF. The CDR3 DNA reads TGTGCCAGCACCGGCAGGGGGCTGGACAATGAGCAGTTCTTC.

The sample holds a few counts of this clonotype. The gene calls are TRBV7-9 and TRBJ1-3; a weak D match, TRBD1 (6 bases). The length of the CDR3 is 13 residues. Trimming stripped 8 bases from V and 2 bases from J, with 10 bases between. Germline loops: CDR1 SEHNR, CDR2 FQNEAQ (reference sequence). CDR3: CASAQGTGNTIYF. CDR3 in DNA: TGTGCCAGCGCACAGGGAACTGGAAACACCATATATTTT.

The chain has TRBV6-2 or TRBV6-3 and TRBJ2-2, with D possibly being TRBD1 (6 bases). V shed 11 bases and J shed 13 bases, with 20 bases lying between them. Germline loops: CDR1 MNHEY, CDR2 SVGEGT. CDR3 length: 12 amino acids. CDR3 sequence: CAAWGLVDGLFF. The CDR3, as DNA: TGTGCCGCATGGGGGCTCGTAGATGGGCTGTTTTTT.

This clonotype was seen a few times. The chain joins TRBV10-3 to TRBJ2-2; no clear D gene. Germline loops: CDR1 ENHRY, CDR2 SYGVKD. The V end was cut by 1 base, the J end by 4 bases, with 13 bases between. The CDR3 covers 16 residues. The CDR3 DNA is TGTGCCATCAGTGAGTTAGGTGTGGGATCCACCGGGGAGCTGTTTTTT. This translates into CAISELGVGSTGELFF.

The CDR3 DNA reads as TGCGCCAGCAGCTTGAAGGCCGGGCTCTATGGCTACACCTTC. It specifies CASSLKAGLYGYTF. The rearrangement joins TRBV5-1 to TRBJ1-2; no firm D call. Between the trimmed V and J ends, which lost 1 base and 4 bases, there was a span of 11 bases. The CDR3 covers 14 residues. Germline CDR1 reads SGHRS; CDR2 reads YFSETQ.

This clonotype was counted only a few times. The J gene is TRBJ2-1, the V gene TRBV19, with a possible D match to TRBD2 (7 bases). V was cut by 0 bases and J by 10 bases, with 13 bases left in between. CDR1 is LNHDA and CDR2 is SQIVND in the germline V gene (reference sequence). The CDR3 contains 14 residues. The DNA of the CDR3 is TGTGCCAGTAGTATAGATCGGGGGGCTAGCGAGCAGTTCTTC. It is translated as CASSIDRGASEQFF.

This clonotype has a handful of counts. V is TRBV11-2 and J is TRBJ2-7, with 10 bases matching TRBD2. Looked up from germline, CDR1 is SGHAT and CDR2 is FQNNGV. This CDR3 comprises 15 residues. J was trimmed by 0 bases and V by 5 bases; bases with no gene match: 4. CDR3 in amino acids: CASSARTSGSYEQYF. The CDR3 DNA reads as TGTGCCAGCAGCGCCCGGACTAGCGGCTCCTACGAGCAGTACTTC.

This clonotype turned up a few times. The gene calls are TRBV7-2 and TRBJ2-3; 7 bases fit TRBD2. Germline CDR1 SGHTA, CDR2 FQGNSA. Germline trimming cut 5 bases from V and 0 bases from J; bases unmatched to any gene: 5. The CDR3 consists of 15 residues. The DNA of the CDR3 is TGTGCCAGCAGCCTGGGACTACCAAGCACAGATACGCAGTATTTT. This encodes CASSLGLPSTDTQYF. The variable domain in full, completed from reference TRBV7-2 and TRBJ2-3, reads GAGVSQSPSNKVTEKGKDVELRCDPISGHTALYWYRQSLGQGLEFLIYFQGNSAPDKSGLPSDRFSAERTGGSVSTLTIQRTQQEDSAVYLCASSLGLPSTDTQYFGPGTRLTVL.

J is TRBJ2-1 and V is TRBV7-9; D gene ambiguous. Germline assignment: CDR1 SEHNR and CDR2 FQNEAQ (reference sequence). The CDR3 has 12 amino acids. Trimming cost V 8 bases and J 7 bases, with 12 bases left between them. The CDR3: CASGLARNEQFF. Here the CDR3 DNA reads TGTGCCAGCGGGCTCGCGAGAAATGAGCAGTTCTTC.

CDR3 residues: CASSLRAPLFVGEQFF. CDR3 sequence (DNA): TGTGCCAGCAGCTTGAGGGCACCGCTCTTTGTGGGCGAGCAGTTCTTC. This rearrangement joins TRBV7-6 to TRBJ2-1; D is perhaps TRBD2 (5 bases). V shed 3 bases and J shed 10 bases, with 22 bases lying between them. Germline values: CDR1 SGHVS, CDR2 FNYEAQ. The CDR3 is 16 residues long.

This clonotype occurred a few times. The V and J genes are TRBV27 and TRBJ2-3; D gene uncertain. In germline, CDR1 is MNHEY, CDR2 SMNVEV (reference sequence). Trimming stripped 1 base from V and 4 bases from J, with 21 bases between. The CDR3 totals 18 residues. The CDR3 reads CASSLYWGEPLSPDTQYF. DNA of the CDR3: TGTGCCAGCAGTTTATACTGGGGTGAGCCGCTATCACCAGATACGCAGTATTTT.

This clonotype was counted many times. The chain has TRBV12-5 and TRBJ1-1, with D possibly being TRBD1 (5 bases). Germline CDR1 is LGHNT and CDR2 is FRNRAP. Trimming removed 3 bases at V and 1 base at J, with 15 bases between. The CDR3 spans 16 residues. In nucleotides, the CDR3 is TGTGCTAGTGGTTTTGGAACAGGTATGAGGAACACTGAAGCTTTCTTT. It encodes CASGFGTGMRNTEAFF.

This clonotype was counted between two and nine times. The V call is TRBV7-2, the J call TRBJ2-5, with 7 bases matching TRBD1. Germline values: CDR1 SGHTA, CDR2 FQGNSA. The junction had 14 bases not matched to a gene; V was cut back by 3 bases and J by 4 bases. The CDR3 is made up of 17 amino acids. In DNA form, the CDR3 reads TGTGCCAGCAGCTTTGCCCGGACAGGAGGCTTTGGAGAGACCCAGTACTTC. As protein: CASSFARTGGFGETQYF.

This sequence joins TRBV6-2 or TRBV6-3 and TRBJ1-6, with D tentatively TRBD1 (6 bases). The CDR3 contains 15 residues. The germline V gene has CDR1 MNHEY and CDR2 SVGEGT. Trimming pared 0 bases from V and 11 bases from J, leaving 14 bases between. CDR3 DNA sequence: TGTGCCAGCAGTTACTCGACTGGGGGCAGTCCACCCCTCCACTTT. It translates to CASSYSTGGSPPLHF.

This clonotype occurred many times. The CDR3 region has the DNA TGCAGCGTCAACGAAGACGGGGGAGATACGCAGTATTTT. It specifies CSVNEDGGDTQYF. The rearrangement joins TRBV29-1 to TRBJ2-3, with D perhaps TRBD2 (6 bases). The ends were cut back, 6 bases at V and 5 bases at J, with 15 bases in the middle. CDR3 length equals 13 residues. Per germline, CDR1 SQVTM and CDR2 ANQGSEA.

The table lists this clonotype with many counts. The J gene is TRBJ1-5, the V gene TRBV7-3; D unresolved. V was pared by 5 bases and J by 5 bases, with 22 bases between. There are 17 residues in the CDR3. Germline-derived CDR1 and CDR2 are SGHTA and FQGTGA. For the CDR3, the DNA is TGTGCCAGCAGCCCAACAATTTCCGGGATCCATGATCAGCCCCAGCATTTT. This translates into CASSPTISGIHDQPQHF.

This clonotype has only a few counts. This chain connects TRBV18 to TRBJ2-1, with 8 bases identical to TRBD2. This CDR3 region has 14 residues. The germline V gene encodes CDR1 KGHSH and CDR2 LQKENI. The V segment lost 2 bases and the J segment 8 bases; nucleotides outside the gene matches: 5. Written as DNA, the CDR3 is TGTGCCAGCTCACCATCTGGACTAGCCTATGAGCAGTTCTTC. It yields the protein CASSPSGLAYEQFF.

The chain combines TRBV25-1 with TRBJ1-1; D remains unclear. The CDR3 length is 10 residues. V gave up 5 bases and J gave up 8 bases, with 6 bases separating them. CDR1 MGHDK and CDR2 SYGVNS come from the germline V gene. This CDR3 is CASSFREAFF. CDR3 sequence (DNA): TGTGCCAGCAGTTTCAGGGAAGCTTTCTTT. Based on the CDR3 plus reference TRBV25-1 and TRBJ1-1, the full variable domain is EADIYQTPRYLVIGTGKKITLECSQTMGHDKMYWYQQDPGMELHLIHYSYGVNSTEKGDLSSESTVSRIRTEHFPLTLESARPSHTSQYLCASSFREAFFGQGTRLTVV.

This clonotype was detected many times. CDR3 nucleotide sequence: TGCGCCAGCACCGCAAGCGGGGGCCTTTACAATGAGCAGTTCTTC. This sequence encodes CASTASGGLYNEQFF. The chain couples TRBV5-1 to TRBJ2-1, with TRBD2 matching 8 bases. The V gene's germline CDR1 is SGHRS and CDR2 YFSETQ. CDR3 length equals 15 residues. V dropped 6 bases and J dropped 4; count of bases not matched to a gene: 9.

The chain carries TRBV7-2 and TRBJ2-1; D might be TRBD2 (6 bases). The CDR3 has 15 residues. Deletions cut 3 bases from V and 7 bases from J, with 16 bases between. Germline V gives CDR1 SGHTA, CDR2 FQGNSA. The CDR3 protein is CASSLVIGGGNEQFF. CDR3 nucleotides: TGTGCCAGCAGCTTGGTCATCGGGGGAGGAAATGAGCAGTTCTTC.

Many counts were recorded for this clonotype. At one end, the junction sequence differs from germline, possibly due to a read error. The chain carries TRBV7-6 and TRBJ2-3; 14 bases are a match to TRBD2. Germline values: CDR1 SGHVS, CDR2 FNYEAQ. The CDR3 loop spans 15 amino acids. The CDR3 region has the DNA TGCGCCAGCAGTCCCGGGACTAGCGGGGGAGATACGCAGTATTTT. Protein: CASSPGTSGGDTQYF. Together with reference TRBV7-6 and TRBJ2-3, the CDR3 gives the full variable domain: GAGVSQSPRYKVTKRGQDVALRCDPISGHVSLYWYRQALGQGPEFLTYFNYEAQQDKSGLPNDRFSAERPEGSISTLTIQRTEQRDSAMYRCASSPGTSGGDTQYFGPGTRLTVL.

A few counts support this clonotype. The V gene is TRBV27, the J gene TRBJ2-7, with TRBD2 matching 14 bases. The trim removed 6 bases at V and 3 bases at J, leaving 1 base unmatched. Germline V gene data show CDR1 as MNHEY and CDR2 as SMNVEV (reference sequence). The CDR3 has 14 amino acids. Here the CDR3 reads CASRGTSGSYEQYF. The DNA for the CDR3 is TGTGCCAGCAGAGGGACTAGCGGGAGCTACGAGCAGTACTTC.

There are a few counts of this clonotype. The genes are TRBV29-1 and TRBJ1-2; weak D call: TRBD1 (6 bases). The germline gives CDR1 SQVTM, CDR2 ANQGSEA. This CDR3 contains 14 residues. V dropped 4 bases and J dropped 1 base, with 13 bases sitting between them. Here the CDR3 reads CSVVADSLNYGYTF. The CDR3 DNA follows: TGCAGCGTTGTAGCGGACAGCCTTAACTATGGCTACACCTTC.

This clonotype turned up a few times. The chain uses TRBV12-3 or TRBV12-4 and TRBJ2-3; TRBD2 agrees at 11 bases. CDR3 length: 17 residues. J was trimmed by 2 bases and V by 6 bases; bases with no gene match: 10. This CDR3 reads CASRRGLGLADTDTQYF. CDR3 nucleotide sequence: TGTGCCAGCAGGCGCGGGCTGGGACTAGCGGACACAGATACGCAGTATTTT.